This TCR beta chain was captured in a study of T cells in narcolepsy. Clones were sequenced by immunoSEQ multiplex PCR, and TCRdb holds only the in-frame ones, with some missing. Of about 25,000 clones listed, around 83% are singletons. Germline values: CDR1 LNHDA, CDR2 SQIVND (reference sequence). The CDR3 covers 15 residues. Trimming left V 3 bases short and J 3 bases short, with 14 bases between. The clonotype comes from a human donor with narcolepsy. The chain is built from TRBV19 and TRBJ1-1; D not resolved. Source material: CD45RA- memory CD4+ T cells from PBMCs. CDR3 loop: CASSMIWSRDTEAFF. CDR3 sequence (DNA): TGTGCCAGTAGTATGATCTGGTCCCGGGACACTGAAGCTTTCTTT.